This TCR beta chain was identified during a study of cytomegalovirus exposure and HLA in healthy donors. The study, taken as a whole, reports: Excluded: some indistinguishable V segments such as TRBV6-2 and TRBV6-3. Follow-up analysis later connected one missense variant in DCLRE1C with trimming of TCR beta V- and J-genes.

PCR primers comprised 60 Vbeta and 13 Jbeta primers. TCRdb's table, derived via immunoSEQ multiplex PCR, lists solely in-frame clones and lacks some. The data contain over 250,000 clones, 72% of them seen just once; the ten biggest clones take up under 2.5%. About this clone: The antigen remains undetermined.

CDR1 and CDR2 (germline): SEHNR, FQNEAQ (reference sequence). V lost 6 bases, J lost 1 base, and 8 bases stayed unmatched. CDR3 length: 16 residues. Sequencing input: PBMCs. The sequence derives from a female donor in good health and CMV-seronegative. The chain joins TRBV7-9 to TRBJ2-3, with 9 bases aligning to TRBD2. The CDR3 sequence: CASRTELAGGTDTQYF. As DNA, the CDR3 is TGTGCCAGCAGGACGGAACTAGCGGGTGGCACAGATACGCAGTATTTT.